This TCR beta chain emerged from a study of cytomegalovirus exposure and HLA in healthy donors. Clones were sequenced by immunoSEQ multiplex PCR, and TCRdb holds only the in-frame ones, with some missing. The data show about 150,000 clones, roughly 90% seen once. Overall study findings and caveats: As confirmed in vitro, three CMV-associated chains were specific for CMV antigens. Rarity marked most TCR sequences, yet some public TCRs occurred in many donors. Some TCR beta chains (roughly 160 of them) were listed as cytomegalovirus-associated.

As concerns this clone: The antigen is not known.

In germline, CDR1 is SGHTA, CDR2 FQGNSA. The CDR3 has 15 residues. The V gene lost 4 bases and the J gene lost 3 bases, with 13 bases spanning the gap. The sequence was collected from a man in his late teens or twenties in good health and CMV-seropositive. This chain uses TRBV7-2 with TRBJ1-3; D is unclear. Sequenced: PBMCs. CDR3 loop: CASSSQSIDGNTIYF. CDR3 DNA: TGTGCCAGCAGCTCTCAGTCGATTGATGGAAACACCATATATTTT.